This T cell receptor beta chain was retrieved from a study of T cell responses to AZD1222 COVID-19 vaccine. Study-level information: Pooling of second doses given at about 4 or about 12 weeks was done.

Clones were sequenced by immunoSEQ multiplex PCR, and TCRdb holds only the in-frame ones, with some missing. The repertoire holds 50,000 to 55,000 clones, with approximately 88% as singletons. The study, taken as a whole, reports: Spike-specific TCR depth and breadth grew after two AZD1222 doses.

A note on this clone: Antigen: not known.

The V end lost 1 base, the J end lost 3 bases, and 10 bases lay between the germline ends. This CDR3 region has 14 residues. Germline CDR1 is MNHNS and CDR2 is SASEGT. This specimen consisted of peripheral blood, obtained on day 0 of AZD1222 vaccination. The receptor was derived from an adult in good health. V and J are TRBV6-1 and TRBJ2-7; no firm D call. The CDR3 DNA reads TGTGCCAGCAGTGAAGGGGTCAGATACTACGAGCAGTACTTC. Its protein is CASSEGVRYYEQYF.